This TCR beta chain derives from a study of CD8 T cells in ankylosing spondylitis. Study results and caveats: Within matched ankylosing spondylitis synovial fluid, disease-linked clones were reportedly significantly enriched.

TCRdb processed the 5' RACE reads anew with MiXCR; each CDR3 protein has one entry. The data show about 200,000 distinct CDR3 sequences, with roughly 13% seen just once and approximately 15% held by the top ten. The CDR3 has 14 residues. Germline CDR1 is SEHNR and CDR2 is FQNEAQ (reference sequence). Trimming at V came to 8 bases and at J to 3 bases, leaving 9 bases not matched to a gene. Concerning this clonotype: No antigen is known for it.

The sequenced sample consisted of blood, either unsorted or a sorted T cell fraction (not recorded which). The origin of this receptor is a male donor with ankylosing spondylitis or in good health (not recorded which). The chain joins TRBV7-9 to TRBJ2-5, with TRBD2 matching 7 bases. The CDR3 loop is CASGPGGPKETQYF. The CDR3, as DNA: TGTGCCAGCGGCCCGGGGGGACCGAAAGAGACCCAGTACTTC.